Described below is a single T cell receptor beta chain sequence and its context. Its antigen is currently unknown. This sample stems from a study of beta chain features in type 1 diabetes. General study results and limits: There was a moderate but significant shortening of TCRB CDR3s in all four CD4+ subsets of Type 1 diabetes patients.

Trimming took 4 bases from V and 1 from J; bases not matched to a gene: 4. This CDR3 is built from 15 residues. Per the germline V gene, CDR1 is SGHTA and CDR2 is FQGNSA. Reverse transcription of all isolated RNA meant that expressed TCRB transcripts were sequenced. This table comes from immunoSEQ multiplex PCR, and its TCRdb copy is limited to in-frame clones, with some not included. Counted here are 350,000 to 400,000 clones, more than 13% occurring once; the ten biggest clones make up more than 0.015%. The sample consisted of naive CD4+ T cells from blood. The rearrangement uses TRBV7-2 and TRBJ2-1; 7 positions match TRBD1. The clonotype originates from a woman aged 18 to 35 in good health. The CDR3 DNA reads TGTGCCAGCAGCTCGCAGGGGGTTTCCTACAATGAGCAGTTCTTC. This encodes CASSSQGVSYNEQFF.